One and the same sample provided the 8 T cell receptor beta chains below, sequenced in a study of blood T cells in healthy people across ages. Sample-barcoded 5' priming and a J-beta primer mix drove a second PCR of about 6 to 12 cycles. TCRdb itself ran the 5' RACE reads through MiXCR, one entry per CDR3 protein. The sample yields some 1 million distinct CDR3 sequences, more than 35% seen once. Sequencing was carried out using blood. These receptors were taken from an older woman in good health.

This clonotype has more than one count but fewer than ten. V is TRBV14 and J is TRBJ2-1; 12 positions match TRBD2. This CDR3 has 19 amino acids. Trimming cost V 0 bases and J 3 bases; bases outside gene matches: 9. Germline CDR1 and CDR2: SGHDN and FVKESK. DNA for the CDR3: TGTGCCAGCAGCCAAGAGGTGACTAGCGGGAGTGGGTTCTACAATGAGCAGTTCTTC. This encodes CASSQEVTSGSGFYNEQFF.

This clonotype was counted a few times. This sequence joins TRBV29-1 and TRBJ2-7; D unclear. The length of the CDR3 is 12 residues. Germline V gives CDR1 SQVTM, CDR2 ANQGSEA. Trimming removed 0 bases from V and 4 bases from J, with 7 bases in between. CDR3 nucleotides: TGCAGCGTTGAAGATCAGCCTTACGAGCAGTACTTC. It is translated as CSVEDQPYEQYF.

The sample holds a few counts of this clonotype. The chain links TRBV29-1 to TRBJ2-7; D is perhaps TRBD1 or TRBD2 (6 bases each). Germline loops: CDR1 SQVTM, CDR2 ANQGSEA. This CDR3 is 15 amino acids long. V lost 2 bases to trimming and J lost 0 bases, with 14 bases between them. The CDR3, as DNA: TGCAGCGTTGAATTTGGCAGGGGACTCTCCTACGAGCAGTACTTC. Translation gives CSVEFGRGLSYEQYF.

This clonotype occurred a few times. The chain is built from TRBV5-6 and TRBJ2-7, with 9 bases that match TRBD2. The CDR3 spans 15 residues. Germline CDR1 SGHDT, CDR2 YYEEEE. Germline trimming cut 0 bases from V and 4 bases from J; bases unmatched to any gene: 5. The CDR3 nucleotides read TGTGCCAGCAGCTTGGGGGTAGCGGGAGCGTACGAGCAGTACTTC. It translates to CASSLGVAGAYEQYF.

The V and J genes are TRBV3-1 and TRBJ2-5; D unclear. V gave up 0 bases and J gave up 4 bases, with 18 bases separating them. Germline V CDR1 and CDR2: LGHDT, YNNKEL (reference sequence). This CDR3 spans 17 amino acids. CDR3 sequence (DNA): TGTGCCAGCAGCCAAGATCAAAGGGTTTATGGTTCAGAGACCCAGTACTTC. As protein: CASSQDQRVYGSETQYF.

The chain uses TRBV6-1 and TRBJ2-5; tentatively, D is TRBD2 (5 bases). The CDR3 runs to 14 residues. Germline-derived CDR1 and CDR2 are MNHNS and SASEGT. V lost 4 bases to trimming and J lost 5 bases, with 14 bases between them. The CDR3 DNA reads TGTGCCAGCAGTGCAGGCGGCGGGTATGAGACCCAGTACTTC. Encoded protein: CASSAGGGYETQYF.

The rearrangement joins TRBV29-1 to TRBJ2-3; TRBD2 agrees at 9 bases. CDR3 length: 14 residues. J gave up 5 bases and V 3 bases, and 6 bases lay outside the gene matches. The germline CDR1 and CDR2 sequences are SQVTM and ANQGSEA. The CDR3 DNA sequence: TGCAGCGTTGAGGCTAGCGGGACCAAAGATACGCAGTATTTT. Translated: CSVEASGTKDTQYF.

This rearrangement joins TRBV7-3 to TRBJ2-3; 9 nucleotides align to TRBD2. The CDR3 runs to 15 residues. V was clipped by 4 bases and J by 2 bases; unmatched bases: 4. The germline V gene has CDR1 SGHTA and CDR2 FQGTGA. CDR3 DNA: TGTGCCAGCAGCTCCAGCGGGAGGCCCACAGATACGCAGTATTTT. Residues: CASSSSGRPTDTQYF. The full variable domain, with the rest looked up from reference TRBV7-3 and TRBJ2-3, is GAGVSQTPSNKVTEKGKYVELRCDPISGHTALYWYRQSLGQGPEFLIYFQGTGAADDSGLPNDRFFAVRPEGSVSTLKIQRTERGDSAVYLCASSSSGRPTDTQYFGPGTRLTVL.